This is a list of T cell receptor beta chains from one sample in a study of CD8 T cells in ankylosing spondylitis. From the 5' RACE reads, TCRdb called clonotypes with MiXCR, one entry per CDR3 protein. The table has around 150,000 distinct CDR3 sequences, 44% seen once. Sequencing was carried out using synovial fluid, either unsorted or a sorted T cell fraction (not recorded which). All receptors come from a male donor with ankylosing spondylitis. Both conserved end residues are part of each CDR3. The D gene is left open where the match is weak. Clone size is given for some rows only: seen once, a few or many times, or a class if the clone is expanded.

V	size	J	D	DNA	CDR3
TRBV5-1	few	TRBJ2-5	NA	TGCGCCAGCAGCTTAATGGCCCCCCTGAGGGAAGAGACCCAGTACTTC	CASSLMAPLREETQYF
TRBV7-9	NA	TRBJ2-1	NA	TGTGCCAGCAGCTTAGTCCTGGGACTTTTCAATGAGCAGTTCTTC	CASSLVLGLFNEQFF
TRBV5-1	NA	TRBJ1-2	NA	TGCGCCAGTGGAGGGTGGGGCAGAAGTGGCTACACCTTC	CASGGWGRSGYTF
TRBV14	NA	TRBJ1-1	NA	TGTGCCAGCAGCCAAGGGAGGGCGTACAGGGACCCCACTGAAGCTTTCTTT	CASSQGRAYRDPTEAFF
TRBV5-1	NA	TRBJ2-3	TRBD1	TGCGCCAGCAGCTGGAGGACAGGGGGCACAGATACGCAGTATTTT	CASSWRTGGTDTQYF
TRBV7-9	NA	TRBJ2-7	NA	TGTGCCAGCAGCTTGTTCAGGTTCCCCTCCTACGAGCAGTACTTC	CASSLFRFPSYEQYF
TRBV29-1	once	TRBJ2-7	TRBD1	TGCAGCGTTGAAGATGACAGGGATTCCTACGAGCAGTACTTC	CSVEDDRDSYEQYF
TRBV7-3	once	TRBJ2-1	NA	TGTGCCAGCAGCGCGGGACCAGCTTACAATGAGCAGTTCTTC	CASSAGPAYNEQFF
TRBV2	NA	TRBJ2-1	TRBD2	TGTGCCAGCAGTGAGTGGCTAGCGGGCCCCACTAATGAGCAGTTCTTC	CASSEWLAGPTNEQFF
TRBV3-1	NA	TRBJ2-6	NA	TGTGCCAGCAGCCCCTTTAATTTTCAGCGCATCTCTGGGGCCAACGTCCTGACTTTC	CASSPFNFQRISGANVLTF
TRBV6-1	NA	TRBJ2-7	TRBD2	TGTGCCAGCAGCCAAATACACGGGACTAGCTTTTACGAGCAGTACTTC	CASSQIHGTSFYEQYF
TRBV20-1	medium-sized	TRBJ2-5	NA	TGCAGTGCTAGAGATTATGGGATTTTACAAGAGACCCAGTACTTC	CSARDYGILQETQYF
TRBV5-1	NA	TRBJ1-1	NA	TGCGCCAGCAAACCCACTGAAGCTTTCTTT	CASKPTEAFF
TRBV3-1	NA	TRBJ1-3	NA	TGTGCCAGCAGCCATCGGGACCGGAGCTCTGGAAACACCATATATTTT	CASSHRDRSSGNTIYF
TRBV6-4	NA	TRBJ2-3	NA	TGTGCCAGCAGTGACACGGAGACAGATACGCAGTATTTT	CASSDTETDTQYF
TRBV20-1	NA	TRBJ2-1	TRBD2	TGCAGTGCTAGAGCCCCGGGACTAGCGGGTGCTCTCTACAATGAGCAGTTCTTC	CSARAPGLAGALYNEQFF
TRBV14	NA	TRBJ2-7	TRBD2	TGTGCCAGCAGCCCTACCTCGGGACTAGCGGGAGCCTACGAGCAGTACTTC	CASSPTSGLAGAYEQYF
TRBV6-1	NA	TRBJ1-4	NA	TGTGCCACCTGGCGAGGGGCGGAGAGTAATGAAAAACTGTTTTTT	CATWRGAESNEKLFF
TRBV2	NA	TRBJ2-1	NA	TGTGCCGTCCAGATTGAGCAGTTCTTC	CAVQIEQFF
TRBV20-1	NA	TRBJ2-1	TRBD2	TGCAGTGCTAGTAGGCTAGCGGAAGACTACAATGAGCAGTTCTTC	CSASRLAEDYNEQFF
TRBV24-1	NA	TRBJ1-1	TRBD1	TGTGCCACCAGTGACCCTGACAGGGCCACTGAAGCTTTCTTT	CATSDPDRATEAFF
TRBV6-1	NA	TRBJ2-1	TRBD2	TGTGCCAGCAGCACCGGGACTAGCGGGAGTTTTGGAGATGAGCAGTTCTTC	CASSTGTSGSFGDEQFF
TRBV11-2	NA	TRBJ2-7	NA	TGTGCCAGCGGAGATCGCGCACAACTTTCCAAAGCCCCCTACGAGCAGTACTTC	CASGDRAQLSKAPYEQYF
TRBV3-1	few	TRBJ2-3	NA	TGTGCCAGCAGCCAAGGGTCGAGATCTGATACGCAGTATTTT	CASSQGSRSDTQYF
TRBV7-2	NA	TRBJ1-4	NA	NA	CASSLTEVKNCFF
TRBV7-3	few	TRBJ1-1	TRBD1	TGTGCCAGCAGCTTAAGACCGGGGGGGCAGGGGGAGTTGTGGAACACTGAAGCTTTCTTT	CASSLRPGGQGELWNTEAFF
TRBV29-1	few	TRBJ1-1	NA	TGCAGCGTTTTCTGGGGAGGTGAAGCTTTCTTT	CSVFWGGEAFF
TRBV29-1	many	TRBJ1-1	NA	TGCAGCGTTGAAGATAGCAGCTTTAACACTGAAGCTTTCTTT	CSVEDSSFNTEAFF
TRBV5-1	NA	TRBJ2-7	NA	TGCGCCAGCAGCGGGTCCGGGACGACAAGCTCCTACGAGCAGTACTTC	CASSGSGTTSSYEQYF
TRBV20-1	few	TRBJ1-1	NA	TGCAGTGCAAAGCTAGGGGGGTTCGACACTGAAGCTTTCTTT	CSAKLGGFDTEAFF
TRBV7-9	NA	TRBJ2-2	TRBD2	TGTGCCAGCAGCTTAGCCTTAGCGGGAGAGAACACCGGGGAGCTGTTTTTT	CASSLALAGENTGELFF
TRBV12-3/TRBV12-4	NA	TRBJ1-1	NA	TGTGCCAGCACTATTAGATGGGGTGACACTGAAGCTTTCTTT	CASTIRWGDTEAFF
TRBV24-1	many	TRBJ2-1	NA	TGTGCCACCTGCGAGGGAGATGAGCAGTTCTTC	CATCEGDEQFF
TRBV10-3	NA	TRBJ1-1	NA	TGTGCCATCAGTGTCTCGAGGTTGCTAAGAGAAGCTTTCTTT	CAISVSRLLREAFF
TRBV7-3	NA	TRBJ2-1	TRBD2	TGTGCCAGCAGCTTAGGACTAGCAACCCATTCTGAGCAGTTCTTC	CASSLGLATHSEQFF
TRBV9	NA	TRBJ2-7	TRBD1	TGTGCCAGCAGCCCTCCTACAGGGGAAGGAACCTACGAGCAGTACTTC	CASSPPTGEGTYEQYF
TRBV5-1	few	TRBJ1-2	NA	TGCGCCAGCAGCTTCGGGGGTTTCGCTCATTATGGCTACACCTTC	CASSFGGFAHYGYTF
TRBV7-9	NA	TRBJ2-7	TRBD1	TGTGCCAGCAGCTTAGGGTACCCCGTGAGGGGGCCCTACGAGCAGTACTTC	CASSLGYPVRGPYEQYF
TRBV4-3	NA	TRBJ2-7	TRBD2	TGCGCCAGCAGCCAGAGTGGGTTACTAGCGGGAGCCTCCGAGCAGTACTTC	CASSQSGLLAGASEQYF
TRBV7-9	NA	TRBJ1-1	NA	TGTGCCAGCAGCCAGACGGGGGGGAACACTGAAGCTTTCTTT	CASSQTGGNTEAFF
TRBV7-2	NA	TRBJ2-7	TRBD2	TGTGCCAGCAGCGTCATAGCGGGAGGGTACTACGAGCAGTACTTC	CASSVIAGGYYEQYF